This entry lists 9 T cell receptor beta chains sequenced from one sample in a study of T cell repertoires in cytomegalovirus infection. MiXCR, applied by TCRdb to the reads, yields one record per CDR3 protein. The data contain tens of thousands of distinct CDR3 sequences, more than 3% of them seen just once; the ten biggest clones take up 4.6%. What was sequenced was PBMCs. These receptors all come from a human donor in good health (CMV status not recorded). Some clones in this sample may be carry-over from other donors' samples.

The sample holds many counts of this clonotype. This chain uses TRBV18 with TRBJ1-4, with D uncertain. Germline values: CDR1 KGHSH, CDR2 LQKENI. CDR3 length: 15 amino acids. The germline V and J ends were trimmed by 3 bases and 2 bases, with 10 bases remaining between them. CDR3 in DNA: TGTGCCAGCTCACCGATTCAAGGGACTAATGAAAAACTGTTTTTT. It codes for CASSPIQGTNEKLFF.

The V and J genes are TRBV6-6 and TRBJ2-1; 13 bases agree with TRBD2. V dropped 4 bases and J dropped 10; count of bases not matched to a gene: 10. The germline gives CDR1 MNHNY, CDR2 SVGAGI (reference sequence). The CDR3 runs to 16 residues. CDR3 region: CASSSPGLAGPGEQFF. DNA of the CDR3: TGTGCCAGCAGTTCGCCGGGACTAGCGGGGCCAGGGGAGCAGTTCTTC.

The chain couples TRBV28 to TRBJ1-5; D is possibly TRBD1 (5 bases). Trimming stripped 4 bases from V and 1 base from J, with 11 bases between. Germline V gene lookup returns CDR1 MDHEN and CDR2 SYDVKM. The CDR3 has 15 amino acids. CDR3 amino acids: CASSSTGGSNQPQHF. CDR3 DNA sequence: TGTGCCAGCAGTTCTACAGGAGGGAGCAATCAGCCCCAGCATTTT.

This clonotype came up many times. V gene TRBV20-1 combines with J gene TRBJ2-5; 13 bases agree with TRBD2. The CDR3 is 17 residues long. J gave up 1 base and V 1 base, and 6 bases lay outside the gene matches. Germline CDR1 DFQATT, CDR2 SNEGSKA (reference sequence). The CDR3: CSARAGLAGAIQETQYF. For the CDR3, the DNA is TGCAGTGCTAGAGCCGGACTAGCGGGGGCTATCCAAGAGACCCAGTACTTC.

This clonotype was picked up many times. V gene TRBV6-1 combines with J gene TRBJ2-7; D gene uncertain. The CDR3 covers 12 residues. Germline CDR1 and CDR2: MNHNS and SASEGT. Trimming shortened V by 2 bases and J by 4 bases, and 6 bases separated the two germline ends. The CDR3 is CASSELFYEQYF. The DNA for the CDR3 is TGTGCCAGCAGTGAACTCTTTTACGAGCAGTACTTC.

This clonotype occurred many times. The J gene is TRBJ1-2, the V gene TRBV5-1, with TRBD1 matching over 7 bases. The CDR3 extends over 16 amino acids. After removal of 4 bases from V and 3 bases from J, the junction contained 12 bases not matched to a gene. Looked up from germline, CDR1 is SGHRS and CDR2 is YFSETQ. For the CDR3, the DNA is TGCGCCAGCAGCCTCCGAACAGGGGCTCTCGACTATGGCTACACCTTC. It translates to CASSLRTGALDYGYTF.

This clonotype was recorded at least ten times. The chain recombines TRBV7-2 with TRBJ1-4; the D is unclear. Trimming pared 5 bases from V and 8 bases from J, leaving 12 bases between. CDR1 and CDR2 (germline): SGHTA, FQGNSA. This CDR3 is built from 13 residues. CDR3 residues: CASSLPGREKLFF. The CDR3 DNA is TGTGCCAGCAGCCTCCCCGGTAGGGAAAAACTGTTTTTT.

This clonotype has a count of ten or more. The genes are TRBV15 and TRBJ2-3; 11 nucleotides align to TRBD2. Germline V lookup: CDR1 LNHNV, CDR2 YYDKDF (reference sequence). Trimming at V came to 0 bases and at J to 0 bases, leaving 11 bases not matched to a gene. The CDR3 runs 20 residues. Here the CDR3 reads CATSRELLGSGGESTDTQYF. CDR3 DNA: TGTGCCACCAGCAGAGAGTTGCTAGGTAGCGGGGGGGAAAGCACAGATACGCAGTATTTT.

This clonotype was seen at least ten times. V is TRBV7-2 and J is TRBJ1-1; D is possibly TRBD1 (5 bases). The CDR3 sequence is 15 residues long. Trimming cost V 0 bases and J 4 bases, with 12 bases left between them. Looked up from germline, CDR1 is SGHTA and CDR2 is FQGNSA. The CDR3, as DNA: TGTGCCAGCAGCTTAGCGGGCAGGGTGGGCACTGAAGCTTTCTTT. Encoded protein: CASSLAGRVGTEAFF.